The rows below give T cell receptor beta chains drawn from one sample of a study of blood T cells in healthy people across ages. Each CDR3 protein gets one entry after TCRdb re-called the 5' RACE reads with MiXCR. The sample lists 1.5 million to 2 million distinct CDR3 sequences, approximately 40% seen once, with roughly 23% in the top ten. The sample consisted of blood. All receptors derive from a human donor in good health. The CDR3 runs from the conserved cysteine through the conserved F or W. Fields, in order: J gene, clone size, V gene, D gene, CDR3 DNA, CDR3 protein. D genes are given only for firm matches. Not every row has a clone size; where given, it reads once, few, many or a size class.

TRBJ1-5	-	TRBV6-6	-	TGTGCCAGCAGTTTAGGAGGTGGTGTCAGGGCGGGTCAGCCCCAGCATTTT	CASSLGGGVRAGQPQHF
TRBJ2-6	-	TRBV6-1	-	TGTGCCAGCAGTCCCCGTGGACAGACCTCTGGGGCCAACGTCCTGACTTTC	CASSPRGQTSGANVLTF
TRBJ2-7	-	TRBV4-2	-	TGTGCCAGCAGCCAGACTCTAAGGTCCTACGAGCAGTACTTC	CASSQTLRSYEQYF
TRBJ2-5	-	TRBV5-1	-	TGCGCCAGCAGCTTGCCGCAACCCCAAGAGACCCAGTACTTC	CASSLPQPQETQYF
TRBJ2-1	-	TRBV3-1	TRBD2	TGTGCCAGCAGCCAAGTCCTTAGCGGGGATCCGAGCTCCTACAATAAGCAGTTCTTC	CASSQVLSGDPSSYNKQFF
TRBJ2-1	few	TRBV7-2	TRBD1	TGTGCCAGCAGCTCTCCGGGACAGATATTATACAATGAGCAGTTCTTC	CASSSPGQILYNEQFF
TRBJ1-5	-	TRBV9	-	TGTGCCAGCAGCGTAGATGATGGGGGAAGCAATCAGCCCCAGCATTTT	CASSVDDGGSNQPQHF
TRBJ1-2	-	TRBV25-1	-	TGTGCCAGCAGTGCGACTGGACAGATCTATGGCTACACCTTC	CASSATGQIYGYTF
TRBJ2-5	few	TRBV20-1	TRBD2	TGCAGTGCTCCTTCCGGAGCGGGGGGGTGGGAGACCCAGTACTTC	CSAPSGAGGWETQYF
TRBJ1-1	-	TRBV7-2	-	TGTGCCAGCAGCCCCAGATATGAAGCTTTCTTT	CASSPRYEAFF
TRBJ1-1	few	TRBV12-3/TRBV12-4	-	TGTGCCAGCAGTAACTCCGGGACCGGGGGGCAATCTACTGAAGCTTTCTTT	CASSNSGTGGQSTEAFF
TRBJ1-2	few	TRBV12-3/TRBV12-4	TRBD1	TGTGCCAGCAGTATAAATCCAGGGGGCAGAAGCTATGGCTACACCTTC	CASSINPGGRSYGYTF
TRBJ2-1	few	TRBV10-3	TRBD1	TGTGCCATCAGTGACAGGACAGGGGACAATGAGCAGTTCTTC	CAISDRTGDNEQFF
TRBJ2-3	few	TRBV7-2	TRBD2	TGTGCCAGCAGCATAGCGGGGGGGTATGATACGCAGTATTTT	CASSIAGGYDTQYF
TRBJ1-2	few	TRBV12-3/TRBV12-4	-	TGTGCCAGCAGTTTCGGACACATCTATGGCTACACCTTC	CASSFGHIYGYTF
TRBJ2-3	-	TRBV20-1	-	TGCAGTGCTAGCATGGTACTCTATTCAACAGATACGCAGTATTTT	CSASMVLYSTDTQYF
TRBJ1-1	many	TRBV28	TRBD1	TGTGCCAGCAGTCCCCTAGACAGGGCAAGAACTGAAGCTTTCTTT	CASSPLDRARTEAFF
TRBJ1-5	-	TRBV12-3/TRBV12-4	-	TGTGCCAGCAGTTTTGTTGGGGGGAACATCGGTGATCAGCCCCAGCATTTT	CASSFVGGNIGDQPQHF
TRBJ1-5	-	TRBV27	-	TGTGCCAGCAGCCCCGGGGAGTGGGCCTATCAGCCCCAGCATTTT	CASSPGEWAYQPQHF
TRBJ2-7	-	TRBV6-2/TRBV6-3	-	TGTGCCAGCAGGTACGGCCCCGACTACGAGCAGTACTTC	CASRYGPDYEQYF
TRBJ2-3	few	TRBV5-1	-	TGCGCCAGCAGCGTCAAGGAGAGCACAGATACGCAGTATTTT	CASSVKESTDTQYF
TRBJ1-4	-	TRBV18	-	TGTGCCAGCTCACCACCGGGCAAACACCCACCGGGGGGTGCAACTAATGAAAGACTGTTTTTT	CASSPPGKHPPGGATNERLFF
TRBJ2-1	-	TRBV6-2/TRBV6-3	-	TGTGCCAGCACCGACCCCGGGAGTGAGCAGTTCTTC	CASTDPGSEQFF
TRBJ2-1	-	TRBV2	-	TGTGCCAGCAGTGAAGACAGGGAGCCCTACAATGAGCAGTTCTTC	CASSEDREPYNEQFF
TRBJ2-3	-	TRBV6-5	-	TGTGCCAGCACGGGTAGCCGAAGCACAGATACGCAGTATTTT	CASTGSRSTDTQYF
TRBJ2-1	-	TRBV12-3/TRBV12-4	-	TGTGCCAGCGCCCTTGAGCGGAGGTCCTACAATGAGCAGTTCTTC	CASALERRSYNEQFF
TRBJ1-1	-	TRBV6-6	-	TGTGCCAGCAGTGAGGGTACAGGCTACGCAGCTTTCTTT	CASSEGTGYAAFF
TRBJ2-4	-	TRBV6-5	-	TGTGCCAGCAGTTTTCTGGACATTCAGTACTTC	CASSFLDIQYF
TRBJ1-5	few	TRBV20-1	TRBD1	TGCAGTGCTATGGGACAGGTCAGGAATCAGCCCCAGCATTTT	CSAMGQVRNQPQHF
TRBJ2-1	-	TRBV4-1	-	TGCGCCAGCAGCCAAGATTCCAGCATCAATGAGCAGTTCTTC	CASSQDSSINEQFF
TRBJ2-5	few	TRBV7-9	-	TGTGCCAGCAGCTCCATATCAGCGATCGGGTCGTACTTC	CASSSISAIGSYF
TRBJ1-1	few	TRBV29-1	TRBD1	TGCAGCGTTGGATCCGACAGGGGATGGGACACTGAAGCTTTCTTT	CSVGSDRGWDTEAFF
TRBJ2-7	-	TRBV18	TRBD1	TGTGCCAGCTCACCATCGAATATAAGACAGGGGGCAAACGAGCAGTACTTC	CASSPSNIRQGANEQYF
TRBJ2-3	-	TRBV12-3/TRBV12-4	TRBD1	TGTGCCAGCAGTCCCAAGACAGGGTTAAGGGTCTTGGATACGCAGTATTTT	CASSPKTGLRVLDTQYF
TRBJ1-5	once	TRBV2	-	TGTGCCAGCAGTGAAGTGGGGGCGGGTCAGCCCCAGCATTTT	CASSEVGAGQPQHF
TRBJ2-6	-	TRBV28	TRBD1	TGTGCCAGCAGTCCGAAGACAGGGAGCTCTGGGGCCAACGTCCTGACTTTC	CASSPKTGSSGANVLTF
TRBJ2-5	-	TRBV20-1	-	TGCAGTGCTAGCGGGCAGGGGAATATCCAAGAGACCCAGTACTTC	CSASGQGNIQETQYF
TRBJ1-1	-	TRBV21-1	-	TGTGCCAGCAGCAAAGACTGCCGGGGAGAGGACAGGAGGCCCACTGAAGCTTTCTTT	CASSKDCRGEDRRPTEAFF
TRBJ2-1	-	TRBV7-2	-	TGTGCCAGTATGCAGGACAGTTCAAGGAATGAGCAGTTCTTC	CASMQDSSRNEQFF
TRBJ1-1	few	TRBV7-9	-	TGTGCCAGCAGCTTAGATGCAGGGAGGGCCTTTTGGAACACTGAAGCTTTCTTT	CASSLDAGRAFWNTEAFF